This T cell receptor (beta chain) originates from a study of blood T cell repertoires in COVID-19. The wider study: Acute and convalescent COVID-19 samples came from the United States, Italy and Spain. Nucleic acid was either cDNA or gDNA, and it came from T cells, B-cell-depleted T cells, or PBMCs.

The CDR3 runs 14 residues. Profiled with immunoSEQ multiplex PCR; TCRdb holds only in-frame clones, not every one. Of about 270,000 clones in the sample, around 90% were seen once. The source is a woman in her forties or fifties who had recovered from COVID-19. The sequenced sample was PBMCs or T cells enriched from blood (not recorded which). The rearrangement links TRBV21-1 to TRBJ1-1. TRBV21-1 is marked as a pseudogene. CDR3 region: CASSRQGGGAEAFF. The CDR3 coding sequence is TGTGCCAGCAGCAGACAAGGCGGGGGGGCTGAAGCTTTCTTT.